This T cell receptor beta chain stems from a study of vaccination effects on CD4 cells after COVID-19. About the research overall: Sequencing followed a ViraFEST assay step that expanded antigen-specific CD4+ T cells with viral peptide pools. Participants each got two BNT162b2 or mRNA-1273 vaccine doses.

After removal of 0 bases from V and 8 bases from J, the junction contained 9 bases not matched to a gene. CDR3 size: 15 residues. Germline assignment: CDR1 KGHSH and CDR2 LQKENI. The data were produced by immunoSEQ multiplex PCR, yet TCRdb's version contains in-frame clones alone and is incomplete. The data show about 64,000 clones, 70% to 85% seen once. This clone occurred a few times. The target antigen is unknown. The culture ran for approximately 10 days, and then CD4+ T cells were isolated. The person's infection with SARS-CoV-2, confirmed by PCR, took place between March and December 2020. Half the medium was replaced with IL-2 medium on days 3 and 7.

The sequence derives from a human donor who had a prior SARS-CoV-2 infection. Sequencing was performed on CD4+ T cells from PBMCs cultured without peptide, taken before COVID-19 vaccination. The chain employs TRBV18 and TRBJ1-1; 7 bases agree with TRBD1. This chain's CDR3 is CASSPPSGGGGEAFF. CDR3 sequence (DNA): TGTGCCAGCTCACCACCTTCAGGAGGGGGCGGGGAAGCTTTCTTT.